One sample yielded the 23 T cell receptor beta chains listed below, sequenced in a study of regulatory T cells in long-lasting Graves disease. Through Arm-PCR of CDR3 regions and iRepertoire HTBI primers, TCR beta libraries were built. TCRdb re-analysed the multiplex PCR reads in MiXCR, keeping a single row per CDR3 protein. The sample lists hundreds of thousands of distinct CDR3 sequences, 16% occurring once. Documented time point: newly diagnosed GD, antithyroid drugs for less than 3 months. From PBMCs, RNA was extracted and then used to make the TCR library. The same sample was also used in a study of T cells in Graves' hyperthyroidism and ophthalmopathy.

The sample consisted of peripheral blood mononuclear cells (PBMCs), taken at new diagnosis, from a patient treated with antithyroid drugs. These TCRs come from a woman in her twenties or thirties with Graves disease.

This clonotype appeared a few times. The chain couples TRBV11-3 to TRBJ1-3, with D maybe TRBD1 (6 bases). The ends were cut back, 5 bases at V and 10 bases at J, with 18 bases in the middle. Germline V gives CDR1 SGHNT, CDR2 YENEEA. The CDR3 contains 14 residues. CDR3 nucleotides: TGTGCCAGCAGCAAGGAGGGGATACAGGGAACCATATATTTT. Its translation is CASSKEGIQGTIYF.

The rearrangement uses TRBV10-2 and TRBJ1-2; D is ambiguous. V was pared by 4 bases and J by 3 bases, with 9 bases between. This CDR3 comprises 13 residues. The germline gives CDR1 WSHSY, CDR2 SAAADI. This CDR3 is CASSAVLYYGYTF. CDR3 nucleotides: TGCGCCAGCAGTGCTGTCCTGTACTATGGCTACACCTTC.

This clonotype was detected only a few times. The chain combines TRBV7-9 with TRBJ2-7, with 7 bases fitting TRBD1. J gave up 1 base and V 5 bases, and 8 bases lay outside the gene matches. Germline CDR1 SEHNR, CDR2 FQNEAQ (reference sequence). CDR3 size: 15 residues. The CDR3 sequence: CASSLDRAYSYEQYF. The DNA of the CDR3 is TGTGCCAGCAGCCTCGACAGGGCCTATTCCTACGAGCAGTACTTC.

This clonotype was observed a few times. The chain carries TRBV28 and TRBJ1-2, with no clear D. The CDR3 loop spans 14 amino acids. Germline CDR1 MDHEN, CDR2 SYDVKM. Trimming removed 5 bases at V and 0 bases at J, with 10 bases between. The chain's CDR3 is CASSGASANYGYTF. In DNA, the CDR3 is TGTGCCAGCAGTGGAGCCTCAGCTAACTATGGCTACACCTTC.

This clonotype was seen a few times. The V and J genes are TRBV7-9 and TRBJ1-3; tentatively, D is TRBD1 (5 bases). V gave up 1 base and J gave up 4 bases, with 5 bases separating them. This CDR3 contains 13 residues. Germline V gives CDR1 SEHNR, CDR2 FQNEAQ (reference sequence). The CDR3 loop is CASSLEGGNTIYF. Written as DNA, the CDR3 is TGTGCCAGCAGCTTAGAGGGGGGAAACACCATATATTTT.

This clonotype has a count of ten or more. The genes are TRBV7-9 and TRBJ2-2; D is possibly TRBD2 (6 bases). Germline CDR1 SEHNR, CDR2 FQNEAQ (reference sequence). Trimming removed 5 bases at V and 5 bases at J, with 15 bases between. The CDR3 covers 15 residues. CDR3 in DNA: TGTGCCAGCAGCCGCCCTGGCGGAGGGACCGGGGAGCTGTTTTTT. This encodes CASSRPGGGTGELFF.

This rearrangement joins TRBV20-1 to TRBJ1-2; no clear D. The V end was cut by 1 base, the J end by 6 bases, with 18 bases between. This CDR3 contains 15 residues. Germline-derived CDR1 and CDR2 are DFQATT and SNEGSKA (reference sequence). The CDR3 loop is CSARAPPPEENGYTF. The CDR3 DNA sequence: TGCAGTGCTAGAGCACCCCCCCCGGAGGAGAATGGCTACACCTTC.

This chain links TRBV7-6 with TRBJ1-1; D may be TRBD1 (5 bases). Trimming took 5 bases from V and 5 from J, leaving 12 bases between them. The CDR3 is 13 amino acids. Germline V CDR1 and CDR2: SGHVS, FNYEAQ. The CDR3 protein is CASSQTTGTEAFF. The CDR3 bases are TGTGCCAGCAGCCAGACTACAGGTACTGAAGCTTTCTTT.

At least ten counts were recorded for this clonotype. The genes are TRBV11-2 and TRBJ2-1; 10 positions match TRBD2. The CDR3 has 15 amino acids. The trim removed 6 bases at V and 8 bases at J, leaving 10 bases unmatched. In germline, CDR1 is SGHAT, CDR2 FQNNGV. The DNA for the CDR3 is TGTGCCAGCAGGAACCATCTAGCGGGAGAGCATGAGCAGTTCTTC. Protein product: CASRNHLAGEHEQFF.

In this sample, this clonotype turned up many times. V usage is TRBV19 and J usage is TRBJ2-1, with 9 bases fitting TRBD2. This CDR3 is built from 18 residues. Germline values: CDR1 LNHDA, CDR2 SQIVND (reference sequence). The trim removed 3 bases at V and 10 bases at J, leaving 19 bases unmatched. This CDR3 reads CASSMGRIAGGVSEEQFF. The DNA for the CDR3 is TGTGCCAGTAGTATGGGGCGGATCGCGGGAGGGGTGAGCGAGGAGCAGTTCTTC. The full variable domain, rest sourced from reference TRBV19 and TRBJ2-1, is DGGITQSPKYLFRKEGQNVTLSCEQNLNHDAMYWYRQDPGQGLRLIYYSQIVNDFQKGDIAEGYSVSREKKESFPLTVTSAQKNPTAFYLCASSMGRIAGGVSEEQFFGPGTRLTVL.

Ten or more counts support this clonotype. This chain joins TRBV28 and TRBJ2-7; D may be TRBD1 (6 bases). Germline CDR1 is MDHEN and CDR2 is SYDVKM. The CDR3 spans 15 residues. V was shortened by 6 bases and J by 3 bases, with 18 bases between the two germline ends. CDR3 region: CASRTRTVFHYEQYF. As DNA, the CDR3 is TGTGCCAGCAGAACACGGACAGTTTTTCACTACGAGCAGTACTTC.

In this sample, this clonotype turned up many times. This chain uses TRBV28 with TRBJ1-2, with TRBD1 matching over 7 bases. Trimming cost V 3 bases and J 4 bases; bases outside gene matches: 11. This CDR3 contains 16 residues. Germline CDR1 MDHEN, CDR2 SYDVKM. The CDR3 DNA sequence: TGTGCCAGCAGTTTGAGGGGGCCCGGGATCATCTATGGCTACACCTTC. Translated: CASSLRGPGIIYGYTF.

This clonotype occurred many times. The chain has TRBV2 and TRBJ2-7, with D unclear. Trimming left V 6 bases short and J 0 bases short, with 9 bases between. Germline loops: CDR1 SNHLY, CDR2 FYNNEI. The CDR3 runs to 13 residues. The CDR3 region is CASRAGSSYEQYF. The CDR3 region has the DNA TGTGCCAGCAGGGCCGGAAGCTCCTACGAGCAGTACTTC.

This clonotype occurred a few times. This chain uses TRBV9 with TRBJ2-3; D uncertain. CDR1 and CDR2 from the germline V gene are SGDLS and YYNGEE. The CDR3 covers 13 residues. V lost 4 bases and J lost 6, with 12 bases in between. In nucleotides, the CDR3 is TGTGCCAGCAGCCTAGATTGGTGGGATACGCAGTATTTT. It encodes CASSLDWWDTQYF.

The chain employs TRBV19 and TRBJ1-2; possibly TRBD1 for D (5 bases). The V end was cut by 8 bases, the J end by 0 bases, with 13 bases between. CDR1 is LNHDA and CDR2 is SQIVND in the germline V gene (reference sequence). The CDR3 spans 14 residues. The CDR3 region has the DNA TGTGCCAGTCTCCGGGACCCTTCTAACTATGGCTACACCTTC. Translation gives CASLRDPSNYGYTF.

This clonotype was counted at least ten times. V is TRBV30 and J is TRBJ2-7; perhaps TRBD2 as D (6 bases). Trimming cost V 2 bases and J 4 bases, with 18 bases left between them. The germline gives CDR1 GTSNPN, CDR2 SVGIG (reference sequence). The CDR3 contains 15 residues. The CDR3 coding sequence is TGTGCCTGGAGTCGTACCGGCGGGATCCGATACGAGCAGTACTTC. It translates to CAWSRTGGIRYEQYF. The full variable domain, completed using reference TRBV30 and TRBJ2-7, is SQTIHQWPATLVQPVGSPLSLECTVEGTSNPNLYWYRQAAGRGLQLLFYSVGIGQISSEVPQNLSASRPQDRQFILSSKKLLLSDSGFYLCAWSRTGGIRYEQYFGPGTRLTVT.

This clonotype has at least ten counts. The chain employs TRBV7-9 and TRBJ2-3; 11 bases line up with TRBD2. The CDR3 consists of 15 residues. V was clipped by 5 bases and J by 5 bases; unmatched bases: 6. Germline V CDR1 and CDR2: SEHNR, FQNEAQ (reference sequence). The CDR3 DNA follows: TGTGCCAGCAGCCAACTAGCGGGAGATGGAGATACGCAGTATTTT. It yields the protein CASSQLAGDGDTQYF. The full variable domain, rest sourced from reference TRBV7-9 and TRBJ2-3, is DTGVSQNPRHKITKRGQNVTFRCDPISEHNRLYWYRQTLGQGPEFLTYFQNEAQLEKSRLLSDRFSAERPKGSFSTLEIQRTEQGDSAMYLCASSQLAGDGDTQYFGPGTRLTVL.

For this clonotype: A read error may be the cause here, since a much bigger clone is one base away. The J gene is TRBJ2-1, the V gene TRBV27; 7 positions agree with TRBD1. The last part of the DNA fits TRBJ2-5 better; the J call may be wrong. Germline V CDR1 and CDR2: MNHEY, SMNVEV (reference sequence). The length of the CDR3 is 12 residues. As DNA, the CDR3 is TGTGCCAGCGGAAACAGGGGAGAGGCCCAGTACTTC. It specifies CASGNRGEAQYF.

Ten or more counts support this clonotype. The chain combines TRBV6-1 with TRBJ2-3; a weak D match, TRBD2 (5 bases). Germline values: CDR1 MNHNS, CDR2 SASEGT. This CDR3 comprises 13 residues. V dropped 8 bases and J dropped 2 bases, with 11 bases sitting between them. CDR3: CASGLRVTDTQYF. The CDR3 region has the DNA TGTGCCAGCGGACTGCGGGTCACAGATACGCAGTATTTT.

The chain links TRBV30 to TRBJ1-2; D gene uncertain. V was trimmed by 7 bases and J by 1 base, leaving 10 bases between them. This CDR3 contains 12 residues. Germline V lookup: CDR1 GTSNPN, CDR2 SVGIG (reference sequence). CDR3 loop: CAYGRINYGYTF. In DNA form, the CDR3 reads TGTGCCTACGGCCGGATTAACTATGGCTACACCTTC.

The chain joins TRBV19 to TRBJ1-6, with TRBD1 identical over 10 bases. Germline CDR1 and CDR2: LNHDA and SQIVND (reference sequence). The CDR3 is 15 amino acids. Trimming cost V 6 bases and J 6 bases; bases outside gene matches: 5. The CDR3, as DNA: TGTGCCAGTAGCGGACAGGGGGTGGGTAATTCACCCCTCCACTTT. This codes for CASSGQGVGNSPLHF.

This clonotype was seen a few times. This chain links TRBV7-2 with TRBJ2-5; D may be TRBD2 (5 bases). Germline-derived CDR1 and CDR2 are SGHTA and FQGNSA. This CDR3 is 14 amino acids long. V lost 5 bases and J lost 7, with 17 bases in between. The CDR3: CASSRAVDGGTQYF. CDR3 coding DNA: TGTGCCAGCAGCCGAGCGGTGGACGGAGGGACCCAGTACTTC.

This clonotype came up many times. DNA for the CDR3: TGCAGTGCTTCGAAGCCCCCTCTTCATGAGCAGTTCTTC. It encodes CSASKPPLHEQFF. V is TRBV20-1 and J is TRBJ2-1; D not resolved. Germline loops: CDR1 DFQATT, CDR2 SNEGSKA (reference sequence). V gave up 5 bases and J gave up 8 bases, with 16 bases separating them. The CDR3 loop spans 13 amino acids.